The clone carrying this TCR beta chain was observed a few times. Its antigen is currently unknown. The entry originates in a study of identical twins. No donor was unhealthy or non-Caucasian. Trimming removed 1 base at V and 2 bases at J, with 15 bases between. Looked up from germline, CDR1 is MDHEN and CDR2 is SYDVKM. This CDR3 contains 17 residues. Study-level findings and limits: Whereas memory repertoires showed no such difference, abundant cord blood beta clonotypes carried fewer insertions. When twins shared out-of-frame alpha sequences, those sequences had excess low generation probability. Models came in too low on out-of-frame TCR alpha sharing in monozygotic twins.

TCRdb re-called the 5' RACE reads with MiXCR, one entry per CDR3 protein. The table has about 690,000 distinct CDR3 sequences, roughly 6.2% seen once; the top ten hold roughly 2%. The sequenced sample consisted of naive T cells sorted from blood. This chain uses TRBV28 with TRBJ2-1, with D maybe TRBD2 (6 bases). This receptor was taken from a man between 18 and 29 years old in good health. DNA of the CDR3: TGTGCCAGCAGTTTATTGGTCGCGGGGCCCGCCTACAATGAGCAGTTCTTC. The encoded protein is CASSLLVAGPAYNEQFF.